One and the same sample provided the 22 T cell receptor beta chains below, sequenced in a study of CD8 T cells in ankylosing spondylitis. TCRdb recomputed calls from the 5' RACE reads with MiXCR, one row per CDR3 protein. The data contain 300,000 to 400,000 distinct CDR3 sequences, roughly 15% of them seen just once; the ten biggest clones take up around 0.99%. Material: blood, either unsorted or a sorted T cell fraction (not recorded which). These receptors were collected from a male donor with ankylosing spondylitis or in good health (not recorded which).

The table lists this clonotype with a count of one. The gene calls are TRBV29-1 and TRBJ1-2; D is unresolved. Per germline, CDR1 SQVTM and CDR2 ANQGSEA. This CDR3 has 13 amino acids. Trimming shortened V by 8 bases and J by 4 bases, and 17 bases separated the two germline ends. Written as DNA, the CDR3 is TGCAGCACCTGGGAACCCCAAATCTATGGCTACACCTTC. This encodes CSTWEPQIYGYTF.

This clonotype occurred a few times. This chain links TRBV29-1 with TRBJ2-7; D remains unclear. The CDR3 is 13 amino acids. V lost 7 bases, J lost 2 bases, and 15 bases lay in between. Germline values: CDR1 SQVTM, CDR2 ANQGSEA. The CDR3 DNA follows: TGCAGCGGGGCACCGAAAGAGGCCTACGAGCAGTACTTC. This gives the protein CSGAPKEAYEQYF.

This clonotype was counted at least ten times. The CDR3 DNA is TGTGCCAGCAGCCTCCAGGGTTCCGGGGAGCTGTTTTTT. Translation gives CASSLQGSGELFF. The J gene is TRBJ2-2, the V gene TRBV12-3 or TRBV12-4; tentatively, D is TRBD1 (5 bases). The ends were cut back, 6 bases at V and 6 bases at J, with 11 bases in the middle. The CDR3 sequence is 13 residues long.

V gene TRBV12-3 or TRBV12-4 combines with J gene TRBJ2-7; 7 positions match TRBD1. V lost 6 bases to trimming and J lost 5 bases; unmatched junction nucleotides: 13. This CDR3 is 15 amino acids long. CDR3 DNA: TGTGCCAGCAGGTCTGCCGGGACAGTAGACAACGAGCAGTACTTC. It yields the protein CASRSAGTVDNEQYF.

In its sample, this clonotype was seen a few times. The chain recombines TRBV24-1 with TRBJ2-1; 7 bases map to TRBD2. CDR1 is KGHDR, CDR2 SFDVKD, per germline. This CDR3 is built from 15 residues. Unmatched junction bases numbered 17, after V lost 9 bases and J lost 10 bases. CDR3 coding DNA: TGTGCCACCGGGTCGGGGGGACTCGGGAGTGGGGAGCAGTTCTTC. This gives the protein CATGSGGLGSGEQFF.

The chain carries TRBV19 and TRBJ1-2, with D possibly being TRBD1 (5 bases). V lost 11 bases, J lost 2 bases, and 12 bases lay in between. The CDR3 totals 12 residues. CDR1 is LNHDA and CDR2 is SQIVND in the germline V gene (reference sequence). CDR3 bases: TGTGCCGGACATACAGAAAACTATGGCTACACCTTC. As protein: CAGHTENYGYTF.

The chain links TRBV12-5 to TRBJ2-7; D uncertain. CDR1 and CDR2 (germline): LGHNT, FRNRAP. The ends were cut back, 1 base at V and 3 bases at J, with 4 bases in the middle. The CDR3 is 12 amino acids. This CDR3 is CASGLGYYEQYF. In nucleotides, the CDR3 is TGTGCTAGTGGTTTGGGTTACTACGAGCAGTACTTC.

This clonotype has more than one count but fewer than ten. The CDR3 nucleotides read TGCAGTGCAAGAAACAGGTCCTACGAGCAGTACTTC. It translates to CSARNRSYEQYF. The V call is TRBV20-1, the J call TRBJ2-7; a weak D match, TRBD1 (5 bases). The CDR3 sequence is 12 residues long. V lost 6 bases and J 1 base, leaving 10 bases between the germline ends. CDR1 is DFQATT and CDR2 is SNEGSKA in the germline V gene (reference sequence).

This clonotype appeared a few times. This rearrangement joins TRBV12-3 or TRBV12-4 to TRBJ2-7; D gene uncertain. The CDR3 consists of 11 residues. Trimming took 7 bases from V and 7 from J, leaving 11 bases between them. The CDR3 nucleotides are TGTGCCAGCACCACCGGTCGGGAGCAGTACTTC. This encodes CASTTGREQYF.

This clonotype was seen a few times. J is TRBJ2-5 and V is TRBV5-1; 13 nucleotides match TRBD2. From germline, CDR1 is SGHRS and CDR2 YFSETQ. The ends lost 2 bases at V and 4 bases at J; junction bases unmatched: 5. This CDR3 comprises 16 residues. Here the CDR3 reads CASSLGLAGVIETQYF. The CDR3 region has the DNA TGCGCCAGCAGCTTAGGACTAGCGGGAGTAATAGAGACCCAGTACTTC.

The rearrangement links TRBV5-1 to TRBJ2-1; D perhaps matches TRBD2 (6 bases). Germline assignment: CDR1 SGHRS and CDR2 YFSETQ. The CDR3 has 17 amino acids. With 0 bases removed from V and 5 bases from J, the gap between germline ends came to 18 bases. The CDR3 sequence: CASSLGPAKRADNEQFF. CDR3 nucleotides: TGCGCCAGCAGCTTGGGGCCCGCTAAGCGGGCGGACAATGAGCAGTTCTTC.

There are many counts of this clonotype. The V call is TRBV5-1, the J call TRBJ2-1; 7 positions agree with TRBD2. Germline V gene lookup returns CDR1 SGHRS and CDR2 YFSETQ. The junction had 7 bases not matched to a gene; V was cut back by 4 bases and J by 0 bases. The CDR3 loop spans 16 amino acids. DNA of the CDR3: TGCGCCAGCAGCGGGAAAGCGGGGAGCTCCTACAATGAGCAGTTCTTC. Translated, it gives CASSGKAGSSYNEQFF.

The chain carries TRBV29-1 and TRBJ1-4; TRBD1 matches 7 bases. The CDR3 spans 15 residues. The V gene end was trimmed by 1 base and the J gene end by 8 bases; junction bases not matched to a gene: 10. Germline CDR1 is SQVTM and CDR2 is ANQGSEA. CDR3 sequence: CSVEAPGGGREKLFF. In DNA, the CDR3 is TGCAGCGTTGAAGCTCCAGGAGGGGGCAGGGAAAAACTGTTTTTT. Looking up the rest from reference TRBV29-1 and TRBJ1-4 gives the full variable domain: SAVISQKPSRDICQRGTSLTIQCQVDSQVTMMFWYRQQPGQSLTLIATANQGSEATYESGFVIDKFPISRPNLTFSTLTVSNMSPEDSSIYLCSVEAPGGGREKLFFGSGTQLSVL.

DNA for the CDR3: TGTGCCAGCAGCAAGGCCGGGGACAGGGGGCACGAGCAGTACTTC. Residues: CASSKAGDRGHEQYF. J is TRBJ2-7 and V is TRBV11-3; the match to TRBD1 covers 12 bases. The CDR3 length is 15 residues. Losses at the gene ends were 5 bases for V and 5 bases for J; bases not matched to a gene: 7. CDR1 is SGHNT, CDR2 YENEEA, per germline.

Only a few counts were recorded for this clonotype. V usage is TRBV11-1 and J usage is TRBJ2-1; D unresolved. Germline values: CDR1 SGHAT, CDR2 FQDESV (reference sequence). The CDR3 spans 15 residues. Trimming removed 1 base from V and 1 base from J, with 8 bases in between. The CDR3 DNA reads TGTGCCAGCAGCTTAGTCCCCGAGTCCTACAATGAGCAGTTCTTC. This encodes CASSLVPESYNEQFF.

The chain has TRBV29-1 and TRBJ1-2, with TRBD1 identical over 8 bases. The CDR3 extends over 13 amino acids. The V and J ends lost 8 bases and 3 bases, in that order; junction bases with no gene match: 8. Per the germline V gene, CDR1 is SQVTM and CDR2 is ANQGSEA. The CDR3 nucleotides are TGCAGCTCCCGCAGGGGGCCTGACTATGGCTACACCTTC. Protein: CSSRRGPDYGYTF.

The chain employs TRBV10-2 and TRBJ2-1, with TRBD2 matching over 12 bases. The trim removed 10 bases at V and 3 bases at J, leaving 7 bases unmatched. The CDR3 covers 15 residues. From germline, CDR1 is WSHSY and CDR2 SAAADI. In DNA, the CDR3 is TGCGCCACCAAAACTAGCGGGGGGTTCTACAATGAGCAGTTCTTC. This codes for CATKTSGGFYNEQFF.

This clonotype occurred many times. V and J are TRBV5-6 and TRBJ2-1; 8 nucleotides agree with TRBD2. The germline gives CDR1 SGHDT, CDR2 YYEEEE. This CDR3 spans 15 amino acids. The V and J ends lost 1 base and 4 bases, in that order; junction bases with no gene match: 4. The CDR3 sequence is CASSLISGSYNEQFF. The CDR3 bases are TGTGCCAGCAGCTTGATCAGCGGGAGTTACAATGAGCAGTTCTTC.

This clonotype was seen a few times. The V call is TRBV6-1, the J call TRBJ2-2; possibly TRBD2 for D (6 bases). The ends were cut back, 7 bases at V and 4 bases at J, with 13 bases in the middle. Germline CDR1 MNHNS, CDR2 SASEGT. CDR3 length: 14 amino acids. The CDR3 spells CASKRQGGTGELFF. The DNA of the CDR3 is TGTGCCAGCAAACGGCAGGGAGGCACCGGGGAGCTGTTTTTT.

CDR3 nucleotide sequence: TGTGCCATCACGGGACAGGGCGGTAATGAGCAGTTCTTC. This gives the protein CAITGQGGNEQFF. This chain joins TRBV10-3 and TRBJ2-1; 9 nucleotides align to TRBD1. Germline V gives CDR1 ENHRY, CDR2 SYGVKD. This CDR3 is built from 13 residues. Germline trimming cut 7 bases from V and 7 bases from J; bases unmatched to any gene: 5.

This clonotype showed up many times. The J gene is TRBJ2-1, the V gene TRBV5-1, with 11 positions matching TRBD1. The CDR3 covers 16 residues. V trimming: 4 bases; J trimming: 9 bases; junction bases outside the gene matches: 12. Germline V gene data show CDR1 as SGHRS and CDR2 as YFSETQ. CDR3 DNA: TGCGCCAGCAGCAAAGTTCCGGGACAGGGGGGGTCTGAGCAGTTCTTC. Protein: CASSKVPGQGGSEQFF.

This chain links TRBV6-1 with TRBJ2-1, with D uncertain. Trimming shortened V by 2 bases and J by 8 bases, and 22 bases separated the two germline ends. The germline V gene has CDR1 MNHNS and CDR2 SASEGT. This CDR3 contains 17 residues. In DNA, the CDR3 is TGTGCCAGCAGTGAAACTCGGCGATACGATGATTCGGATGAGCAGTTCTTC. Translated: CASSETRRYDDSDEQFF.